This T cell receptor beta chain stems from a study of blood T cell repertoires in COVID-19. Cohort 3 recovery required two negative PCRs, clearance, or symptom resolution. V was shortened by 0 bases and J by 0 bases, with 6 bases between the two germline ends. The CDR3 runs to 16 residues. CDR1 and CDR2 (germline): LGHNA, YSLEER. Clones were sequenced by immunoSEQ multiplex PCR, and TCRdb holds only the in-frame ones, with some missing. The repertoire holds around 180,000 clones, with approximately 84% as singletons. The receptor was isolated from a man aged 45-60 years who had recovered from COVID-19. The sequencing input was PBMCs or T cells enriched from blood (not recorded which). The genes are TRBV4-3 and TRBJ2-6, with D uncertain. The CDR3: CASSQDWASGANVLTF. CDR3 sequence (DNA): TGCGCCAGCAGCCAAGATTGGGCCTCTGGGGCCAACGTCCTGACTTTC.